This entry lists 3 T cell receptor beta chains sequenced from one sample in a study of blood T cell repertoires in COVID-19. Libraries were prepared by immunoSEQ multiplex PCR; TCRdb keeps only in-frame clonotypes and omits some of them. This table holds 250,000 to 350,000 clones, approximately 85% found once. The source material was PBMCs or T cells enriched from blood (not recorded which). Source of these receptors: a woman in her twenties or thirties who had recovered from COVID-19.

In regard to this clone: The sample carries other DNA sequences with the same CDR3. The chain combines TRBV7-8 with TRBJ2-7; 7 bases fit TRBD1. Germline V gene data show CDR1 as SGHVS and CDR2 as FQNEAQ. Trimming removed 5 bases from V and 5 bases from J; junction bases left unmatched: 12. The CDR3 sequence is 15 residues long. This chain's CDR3 is CASSTLGQGDHEQYF. The DNA of the CDR3 is TGTGCCAGCAGCACTTTGGGGCAGGGGGACCACGAGCAGTACTTC.

The gene calls are TRBV27 and TRBJ1-3; D gene uncertain. The CDR3 is 15 residues long. In germline, CDR1 is MNHEY, CDR2 SMNVEV (reference sequence). V was pared by 5 bases and J by 4 bases, with 15 bases between. The CDR3 sequence is CASSLTGYGGNTIYF. The DNA of the CDR3 is TGTGCCAGCAGTCTGACGGGGTATGGGGGAAACACCATATATTTT.

This chain uses TRBV4-1 with TRBJ2-2; D uncertain. The ends were cut back, 4 bases at V and 6 bases at J, with 15 bases in the middle. Germline loops: CDR1 MGHRA, CDR2 YSYEKL. There are 15 residues in the CDR3. The CDR3 DNA sequence: TGCGCCAGCAGCCGCACGAGAGGAGTCGCCGGGGAGCTGTTTTTT. It codes for CASSRTRGVAGELFF.